Listed below are T cell receptor beta chains from one sample, sequenced in a study of cytomegalovirus exposure and HLA in healthy donors. Sequencing used immunoSEQ multiplex PCR; TCRdb keeps in-frame clones, though not all of them. The table lists 100,000 to 150,000 clones, roughly three quarters of them singletons, with about 1.5% in the top ten. The specimen was PBMCs. All receptors come from a young woman in good health and CMV-seronegative. Both conserved end residues are part of each CDR3. The D gene is left open where the match is weak. Clone sizes are given selectively: once, few, many, or a class where the clone is expanded.

d_gene: .; v_gene: TRBV29-1; abundance: .; j_gene: TRBJ2-1; CDR3aa: CSGWERASYNEQFF; CDR3nt: TGCAGCGGATGGGAGCGGGCCTCCTACAATGAGCAGTTCTTC
d_gene: TRBD1; v_gene: TRBV7-9; abundance: .; j_gene: TRBJ1-2; CDR3aa: CASTIPGTGGGYTF; CDR3nt: TGTGCCAGCACTATACCAGGGACAGGGGGTGGCTACACCTTC
d_gene: .; v_gene: TRBV21-1; abundance: .; j_gene: TRBJ1-2; CDR3aa: CASSKVAREQGANYGYTF; CDR3nt: TGTGCCAGCAGCAAAGTGGCACGGGAGCAGGGGGCAAACTATGGCTACACCTTC
d_gene: TRBD2; v_gene: TRBV7-8; abundance: .; j_gene: TRBJ2-1; CDR3aa: CASSLARSGTSGSSYNEQFF; CDR3nt: TGTGCCAGCAGCTTAGCACGCAGCGGGACTAGCGGAAGCTCCTACAATGAGCAGTTCTTC
d_gene: .; v_gene: TRBV2; abundance: .; j_gene: TRBJ2-1; CDR3aa: CASSDRVRVGDNEQFF; CDR3nt: TGTGCCAGCAGTGACAGGGTCAGGGTAGGGGACAATGAGCAGTTCTTC
d_gene: TRBD2; v_gene: TRBV19; abundance: .; j_gene: TRBJ2-1; CDR3aa: CASSIVTSGISRGYNEQFF; CDR3nt: TGTGCCAGTAGTATAGTGACTAGCGGGATTTCGCGTGGCTACAATGAGCAGTTCTTC
d_gene: .; v_gene: TRBV27; abundance: few; j_gene: TRBJ1-2; CDR3aa: CASSLGADYGYTF; CDR3nt: TGTGCCAGCAGTTTGGGGGCGGACTATGGCTACACCTTC
d_gene: TRBD1; v_gene: TRBV6-6; abundance: .; j_gene: TRBJ1-2; CDR3aa: CASSYREGTGGYTF; CDR3nt: TGTGCCAGCAGTTACAGGGAAGGGACAGGCGGCTACACCTTC
d_gene: TRBD1; v_gene: TRBV4-1; abundance: .; j_gene: TRBJ2-2; CDR3aa: CASSPGQGSSTGELFF; CDR3nt: TGCGCCAGCAGCCCAGGACAGGGGTCGTCCACCGGGGAGCTGTTTTTT
d_gene: TRBD2; v_gene: TRBV7-9; abundance: once; j_gene: TRBJ2-1; CDR3aa: CASSLASGRTDEQFF; CDR3nt: TGTGCCAGCAGCTTAGCGAGCGGGAGGACCGATGAGCAGTTCTTC
d_gene: TRBD2; v_gene: TRBV5-1; abundance: .; j_gene: TRBJ2-5; CDR3aa: CASSLLAGGLETQYF; CDR3nt: TGCGCCAGCAGCTTGCTAGCGGGAGGGCTAGAGACCCAGTACTTC
d_gene: TRBD2; v_gene: TRBV10-2; abundance: .; j_gene: TRBJ2-2; CDR3aa: CASSGKLGLRNTGELFF; CDR3nt: TGCGCCAGCAGTGGGAAACTGGGACTACGGAACACCGGGGAGCTGTTTTTT
d_gene: TRBD2; v_gene: TRBV5-4; abundance: .; j_gene: TRBJ2-7; CDR3aa: CASSLGGGSSYEQYF; CDR3nt: TGTGCCAGCAGCTTGGGTGGCGGGAGCTCCTACGAGCAGTACTTC
d_gene: TRBD2; v_gene: TRBV5-4; abundance: .; j_gene: TRBJ2-7; CDR3aa: CASSSRTSGSIGYEQYF; CDR3nt: TGTGCCAGCAGCTCAAGGACTAGCGGGAGTATAGGGTACGAGCAGTACTTC
d_gene: TRBD2; v_gene: TRBV6-6; abundance: .; j_gene: TRBJ2-2; CDR3aa: CASKYSGFGTGELFF; CDR3nt: TGTGCCAGCAAATATAGCGGGTTCGGCACCGGGGAGCTGTTTTTT
d_gene: .; v_gene: TRBV27; abundance: .; j_gene: TRBJ2-3; CDR3aa: CASSGSTDTQYF; CDR3nt: TGTGCCAGCAGTGGCAGCACAGATACGCAGTATTTT
d_gene: .; v_gene: TRBV19; abundance: .; j_gene: TRBJ1-2; CDR3aa: CASRVEGNYYGYTF; CDR3nt: TGTGCCAGTAGGGTCGAGGGAAATTACTATGGCTACACCTTC
d_gene: TRBD1; v_gene: TRBV6-1; abundance: .; j_gene: TRBJ2-2; CDR3aa: CASSAQGTGELFF; CDR3nt: TGTGCCAGCAGTGCACAGGGGACCGGGGAGCTGTTTTTT